This is a list of T cell receptor beta chains from one sample in a study of human T cells and chemical hapten exposure. TCRdb reprocessed the RACE reads with MiXCR, giving one entry per CDR3 protein. The sample contains around 56,000 distinct CDR3 sequences, more than 9% of which appear only once. Sequencing used whole blood, obtained in connection with sensitization to the hapten diphenylcyclopropenone (DPC). These receptors came from a man aged 40-55 years with alopecia areata. Some clones in this sample may be carry-over from other donors' samples. Each CDR3 is given with its conserved first and last residue. The D gene is left open where the match is weak. Clone size is stated in some rows and not others, as once, few, many or a class when expanded.

v_call	clone_size	j_call	d_call	cdr3_nt	cdr3_aa
TRBV27	.	TRBJ2-7	TRBD2	TGTGCCAGCAGTCCCCGCGGGAGGGCCTACGAGCAGTACTTC	CASSPRGRAYEQYF
TRBV13	many	TRBJ2-2	.	TGTGCCAGCAGCCGCCGAGGCACCGGGGAGCTGTTTTTT	CASSRRGTGELFF
TRBV3-1	many	TRBJ1-4	.	TGTGCCAGCAGCCAAGGGACTTATGAAAAACTGTTTTTT	CASSQGTYEKLFF
TRBV28	many	TRBJ2-2	.	TGTGCCAGCAGTAACCCGGAACTCGCGAACACCGGGGAGCTGTTTTTT	CASSNPELANTGELFF
TRBV9	.	TRBJ1-5	.	TGTGCCAGCCGAGCTTCTGGGAACTTCCAGCCCCAGCATTTT	CASRASGNFQPQHF
TRBV6-5	many	TRBJ2-7	.	TGTGCCAGCAGTTATGGAAGTGGGGAGCAGTACTTC	CASSYGSGEQYF
TRBV24-1	few	TRBJ2-5	TRBD1	TGTGCCACCAGCAGAGGACAGGGATCAGAGACCCAGTACTTC	CATSRGQGSETQYF
TRBV27	.	TRBJ2-7	.	TGTGCCAGCACTGGTCCCGGGTCCCACGAGCAGTACTTC	CASTGPGSHEQYF
TRBV28	many	TRBJ2-2	.	TGTGCCAGCAGTTTATTGAACACCGGGGAGCTGTTTTTT	CASSLLNTGELFF
TRBV7-6	many	TRBJ2-2	.	TGTGCCAGCACTTTTGGACGGGACACCGGGGAGCTGTTTTTT	CASTFGRDTGELFF
TRBV6-5	many	TRBJ2-3	.	TGTGCCAGCAGCCCCGGATGGGGAGCCCGTACAGATACGCAGTATTTT	CASSPGWGARTDTQYF
TRBV30	many	TRBJ2-1	.	TGTGCCTGGAAAGGGAAGAATTTTTACAATGAGCAGTTCTTC	CAWKGKNFYNEQFF
TRBV18	many	TRBJ1-4	.	TGTGCCAGCTCACCAGAGGGCAACATCGGAAAACTGTTTTTT	CASSPEGNIGKLFF
TRBV7-9	few	TRBJ1-2	TRBD1	TGTGCCAGCAGAAAGGCCGGGACAGTATTCTATGGCTACACCTTC	CASRKAGTVFYGYTF
TRBV5-1	few	TRBJ2-1	.	TGCGCCAGCAGAAATAGCGACACGTTCAGCGGTGAGCAGTTCTTC	CASRNSDTFSGEQFF
TRBV6-5	many	TRBJ2-7	TRBD1	TGTGCCAGCAGTTGGGACAGGGGGCTCGACGAGCAGTACTTC	CASSWDRGLDEQYF
TRBV2	few	TRBJ2-7	TRBD1	TGTGCCAGCAGTGATTTCGGGACAGGGAGCTACGAGCAGTACTTC	CASSDFGTGSYEQYF
TRBV6-2/TRBV6-3	.	TRBJ2-7	.	TGTGCCAGCAGTAACACCTACGAGCAGTACTTC	CASSNTYEQYF
TRBV7-9	few	TRBJ2-2	TRBD1	TGTGCCAGCAGCTTCGGACAGGGGTTCCACACCGGGGAGCTGTTTTTT	CASSFGQGFHTGELFF
TRBV7-7	.	TRBJ2-1	TRBD2	TGTGCCAGCAGCCCGGGGGCTAGCGGGAGCTATGAGCAGTTCTTC	CASSPGASGSYEQFF
TRBV5-1	few	TRBJ2-2	.	TGCGCCAGCAGCTTGGAGATGGTCGGGGAGCTGTTTTTT	CASSLEMVGELFF
TRBV7-8	many	TRBJ2-3	.	TGTGCCAGCAGCCCCTCCGTGTGGGGGCTACTCACAGATACGCAGTATTTT	CASSPSVWGLLTDTQYF
TRBV28	.	TRBJ1-4	.	TGTGCCAGCAGTTCGACGGAGGGTGGTGAAAAACTGTTTTTT	CASSSTEGGEKLFF
TRBV5-1	.	TRBJ2-5	.	TGCGCCAGCAGCTACGCTGACAGGGCGGGGGAGACCCAGTACTTC	CASSYADRAGETQYF
TRBV5-6	many	TRBJ2-7	.	TGTGCCAGCAGCACCGGACAGTACTACGAGCAGTACTTC	CASSTGQYYEQYF
TRBV4-1	few	TRBJ1-2	.	TGCGCCAGCAGCCAAGAAGGGACGGCTAACTATGGCTACACCTTC	CASSQEGTANYGYTF
TRBV20-1	many	TRBJ2-2	.	TGCAGTGCTAGATGGAACACCGGGGAGCTGTTTTTT	CSARWNTGELFF
TRBV27	.	TRBJ2-3	TRBD2	TGTGCCAGCAGTTCTATAGCGGGAGAAGGCACAGATACGCAGTATTTT	CASSSIAGEGTDTQYF
TRBV28	many	TRBJ2-7	.	TGTGCCAGCATCCAGGGGAGGTCCTACGAGCAGTACTTC	CASIQGRSYEQYF
TRBV29-1	few	TRBJ2-1	.	TGCAGCGTGGCTGTTGGGGACAATGAGCAGTTCTTC	CSVAVGDNEQFF